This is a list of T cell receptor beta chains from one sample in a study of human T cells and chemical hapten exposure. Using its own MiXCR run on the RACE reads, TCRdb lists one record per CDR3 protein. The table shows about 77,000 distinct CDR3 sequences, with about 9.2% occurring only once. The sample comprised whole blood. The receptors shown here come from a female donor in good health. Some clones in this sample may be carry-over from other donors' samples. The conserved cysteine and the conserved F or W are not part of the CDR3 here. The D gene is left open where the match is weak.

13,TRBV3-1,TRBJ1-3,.,ASSQFWGSGNTIY
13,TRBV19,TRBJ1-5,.,ASSIDGGGNQPQH
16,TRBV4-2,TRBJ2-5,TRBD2,ASSQVGLASVWEETQY
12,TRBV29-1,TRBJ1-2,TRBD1,SVATGEDNHGYT
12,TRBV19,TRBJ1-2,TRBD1,ASSTGQGFGGYT
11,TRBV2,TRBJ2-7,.,ASRQFGVYEQY
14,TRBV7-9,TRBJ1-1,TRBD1,ASSSSTGVQSTEAF
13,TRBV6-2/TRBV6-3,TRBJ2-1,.,ASSWGTSSYNEQF
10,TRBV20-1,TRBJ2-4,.,RARRGKNIQY
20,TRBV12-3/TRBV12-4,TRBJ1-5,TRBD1,ASSFISRVNMDRERGNQPQH
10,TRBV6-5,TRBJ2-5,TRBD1,ASSDRGGTQY
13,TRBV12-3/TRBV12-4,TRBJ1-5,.,ASSKSGFSNQPQH
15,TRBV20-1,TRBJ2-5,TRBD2,SARNVAGRGESETQY
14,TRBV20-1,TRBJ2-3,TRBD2,SARDLGSGHTDTQY
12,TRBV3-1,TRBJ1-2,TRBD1,ASSPGTGGDGYT
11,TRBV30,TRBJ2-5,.,AQARDFQETQY
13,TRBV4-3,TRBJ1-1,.,ASSQEMGRGTEAF
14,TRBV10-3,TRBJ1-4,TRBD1,AISESRQGGYEKLF
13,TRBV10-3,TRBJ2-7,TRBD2,AISVSSGGAAEQY
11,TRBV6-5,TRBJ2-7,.,ASRRQGSREQY
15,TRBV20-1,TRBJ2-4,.,SARDSGLITAKNIQY
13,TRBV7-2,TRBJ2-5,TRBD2,ASSFQRGLGETQY
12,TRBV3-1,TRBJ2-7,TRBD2,ASSRTSGAYEQY
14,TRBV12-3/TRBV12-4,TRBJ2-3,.,ASSSRSRSALDTQY
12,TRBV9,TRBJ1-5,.,ASSVDPGNQPQH
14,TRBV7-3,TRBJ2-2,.,ASSLSSGLNTGELF
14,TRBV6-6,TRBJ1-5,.,ASSNSGDFGNQPQH
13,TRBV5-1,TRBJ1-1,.,ASSLGGRSNTEAF
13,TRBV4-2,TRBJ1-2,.,ASSQVLGRNYGYT
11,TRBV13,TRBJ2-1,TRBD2,ASSVGTITEQF
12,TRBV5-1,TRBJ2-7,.,ASSLGRSSYEQY
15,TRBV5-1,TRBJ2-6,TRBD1,ASSTDRGLAGANVLT
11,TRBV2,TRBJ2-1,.,ASRWQEYNEQF
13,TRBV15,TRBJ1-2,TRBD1,ATSLWDSANYGYT
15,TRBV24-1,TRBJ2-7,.,ATSERPRGRGTYEQY
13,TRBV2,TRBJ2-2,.,ASKLQLANTGELF
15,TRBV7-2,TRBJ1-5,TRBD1,ASRGQGAGVAYQPQH
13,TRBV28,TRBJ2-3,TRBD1,ASGSGTGVTDTQY
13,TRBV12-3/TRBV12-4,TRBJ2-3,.,ASSLAGGLPDTQY
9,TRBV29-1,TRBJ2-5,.,SAETGETQY
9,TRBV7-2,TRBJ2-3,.,ASSRLDTQY
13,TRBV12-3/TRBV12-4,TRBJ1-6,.,ASRSSFSYNSPLH
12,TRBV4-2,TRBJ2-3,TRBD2,ASSPRLAVDTQY
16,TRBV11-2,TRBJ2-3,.,ASSYSFEGGPSTDTQY
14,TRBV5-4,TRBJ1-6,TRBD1,ASSPRLGDRASPLH
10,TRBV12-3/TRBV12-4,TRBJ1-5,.,ASLGTDGPQH
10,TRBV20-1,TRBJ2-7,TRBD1,SANRQGDEQY
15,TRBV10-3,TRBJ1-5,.,AISESSGGPLNQPQH
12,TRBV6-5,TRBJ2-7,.,ASSSRVGYYEQY
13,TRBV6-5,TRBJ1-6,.,ASRWGRIYNSPLH